This T cell receptor (beta chain) emerged from a study of T cell repertoires in aging, cancer and after chemotherapy. A mixed TRB-A/B primer pool amplified rearranged TRB by multiplex touch-down PCR. TCRdb called the multiplex PCR reads again in MiXCR, with one record for every CDR3 protein. The sample has roughly 940 distinct CDR3 sequences, 32% seen once. The table lists this clonotype with a few counts. TCR beta rearrangements were amplified from peripheral blood genomic DNA. Per the germline V gene, CDR1 is MDHEN and CDR2 is SYDVKM. The CDR3 sequence is 16 residues long. V shed 6 bases, J shed 6 bases, and the junction held 9 bases outside the gene matches.

This chain joins TRBV28 and TRBJ1-5; 12 nucleotides agree with TRBD1. The sequenced sample was blood. The sequence was obtained from a human donor with a solid tumor. The CDR3 loop reads CASSPTGQGARQPQHF. The DNA of the CDR3 is TGTGCCAGCAGCCCAACGGGACAGGGGGCTCGTCAGCCCCAGCATTTT.